This TCR beta chain was captured in a study of cytomegalovirus exposure and HLA in healthy donors. 13 Jbeta primers and 60 Vbeta primers were used for the PCR. Generated by immunoSEQ multiplex PCR, the TCRdb table keeps only in-frame clones and is missing some. The repertoire holds 150,000 or so clones, with around 77% as singletons. Material: PBMCs. This sequence originates from a male donor in good health and CMV-seropositive.

In DNA form, the CDR3 reads TGTGCCAGCAGTTACTTCGGGACAGGGGAGACCCAGTACTTC. This encodes CASSYFGTGETQYF. The chain carries TRBV6-5 and TRBJ2-5; 9 bases fit TRBD1. Germline V CDR1 and CDR2: MNHEY, SVGAGI. CDR3 size: 14 residues. V trimming: 1 base; J trimming: 5 bases; junction bases outside the gene matches: 2.